This entry concerns a single TCR beta chain. Per the original data handling: Amplified reference gene primers provided the basis for estimating nucleated cell counts. Profiled with immunoSEQ multiplex PCR; TCRdb holds only in-frame clones, not every one. V, J and clone size derive from that table, while D and trimming were established from the DNA sequence. The repertoire has around 130,000 clones, approximately 80% of them found once; the top ten carry 12%. The data belong to a study of blood T cell repertoires in COVID-19. On the study more broadly: Material from acute and convalescent COVID-19 was sourced from the United States, Italy and Spain. PBMCs, B-cell-depleted T cells, or T cells were the source of the cDNA or gDNA that made up the material.

This CDR3 comprises 15 residues. The ends were cut back, 4 bases at V and 12 bases at J, with 20 bases in the middle. Germline V gene lookup returns CDR1 SGHNT and CDR2 YYREEE (reference sequence). The TCR comes from a woman aged 55-69 years with acute or convalescent COVID-19. The rearrangement links TRBV5-4 to TRBJ1-6; the D gene is possibly TRBD1 (6 bases). Material for sequencing was peripheral blood. Here the CDR3 DNA reads TGTGCCAGCAGCCCAGGACAGACCATCAGTGGACCCCTCCACTTT. Residues: CASSPGQTISGPLHF.